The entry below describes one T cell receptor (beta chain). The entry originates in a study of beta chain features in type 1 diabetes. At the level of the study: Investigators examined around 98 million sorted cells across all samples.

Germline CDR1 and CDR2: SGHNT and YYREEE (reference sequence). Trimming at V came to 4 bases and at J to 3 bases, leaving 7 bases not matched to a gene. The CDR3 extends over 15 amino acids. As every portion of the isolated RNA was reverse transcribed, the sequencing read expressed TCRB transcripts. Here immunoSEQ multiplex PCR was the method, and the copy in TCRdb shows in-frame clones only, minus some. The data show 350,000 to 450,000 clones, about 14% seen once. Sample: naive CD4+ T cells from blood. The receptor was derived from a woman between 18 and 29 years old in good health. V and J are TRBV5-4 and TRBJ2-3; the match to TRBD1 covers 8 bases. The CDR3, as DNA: TGTGCCAGCAGCGACAGGGGAACGTGGACAGATACGCAGTATTTT. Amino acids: CASSDRGTWTDTQYF. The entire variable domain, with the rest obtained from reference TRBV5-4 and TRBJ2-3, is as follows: ETGVTQSPTHLIKTRGQQVTLRCSSQSGHNTVSWYQQALGQGPQFIFQYYREEENGRGNFPPRFSGLQFPNYSSELNVNALELDDSALYLCASSDRGTWTDTQYFGPGTRLTVL.